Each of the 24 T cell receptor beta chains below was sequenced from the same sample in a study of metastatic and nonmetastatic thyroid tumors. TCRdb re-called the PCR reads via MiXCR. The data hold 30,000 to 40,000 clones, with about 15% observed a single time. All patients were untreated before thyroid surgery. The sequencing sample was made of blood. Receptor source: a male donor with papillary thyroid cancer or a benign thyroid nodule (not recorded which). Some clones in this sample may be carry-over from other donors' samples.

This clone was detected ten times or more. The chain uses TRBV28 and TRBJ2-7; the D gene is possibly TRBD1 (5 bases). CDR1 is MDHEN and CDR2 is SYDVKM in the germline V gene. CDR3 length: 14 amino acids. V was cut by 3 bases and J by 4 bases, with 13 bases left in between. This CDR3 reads CASSFLDRIYEQYF. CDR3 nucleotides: TGTGCCAGCAGTTTCCTCGACAGAATATACGAGCAGTACTTC.

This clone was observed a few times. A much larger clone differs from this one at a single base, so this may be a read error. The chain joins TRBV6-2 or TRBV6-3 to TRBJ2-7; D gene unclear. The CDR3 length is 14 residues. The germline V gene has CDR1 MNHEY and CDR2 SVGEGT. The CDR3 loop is CAGSYGIGSYEQYF. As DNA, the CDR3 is TGTGCCGGCAGTTATGGTATCGGCTCCTACGAGCAGTACTTC.

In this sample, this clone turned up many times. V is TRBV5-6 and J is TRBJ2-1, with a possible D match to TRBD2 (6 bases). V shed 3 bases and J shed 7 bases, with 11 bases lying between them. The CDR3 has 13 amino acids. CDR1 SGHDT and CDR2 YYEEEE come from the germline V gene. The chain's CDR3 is CASSWGTVNEQFF. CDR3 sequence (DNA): TGTGCCAGCAGCTGGGGGACTGTAAATGAGCAGTTCTTC.

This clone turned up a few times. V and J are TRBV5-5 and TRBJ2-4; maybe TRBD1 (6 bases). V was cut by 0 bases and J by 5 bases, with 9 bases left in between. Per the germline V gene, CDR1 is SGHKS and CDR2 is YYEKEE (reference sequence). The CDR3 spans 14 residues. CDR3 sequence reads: CASSLANRENIQYF. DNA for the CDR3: TGTGCCAGCAGCTTGGCTAACAGGGAAAACATTCAGTACTTC.

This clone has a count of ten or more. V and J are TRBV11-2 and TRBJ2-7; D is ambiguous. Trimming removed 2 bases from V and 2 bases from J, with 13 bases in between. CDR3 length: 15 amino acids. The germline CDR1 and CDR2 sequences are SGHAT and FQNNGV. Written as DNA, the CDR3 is TGTGCCAGCAGCTTATTCGGCAGTTTAACCTACGAGCAGTACTTC. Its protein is CASSLFGSLTYEQYF.

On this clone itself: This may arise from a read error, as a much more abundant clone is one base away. CDR3 in DNA: TGTGCCACCCCCCCGGGGGCCAACGTCATGACTTTC. It yields the protein CATPPGANVMTF. J is TRBJ2-6 and V is TRBV5-6; D tentatively fits TRBD1 or TRBD2 (6 bases each). CDR3 length equals 12 residues. The germline gives CDR1 SGHDT, CDR2 YYEEEE.

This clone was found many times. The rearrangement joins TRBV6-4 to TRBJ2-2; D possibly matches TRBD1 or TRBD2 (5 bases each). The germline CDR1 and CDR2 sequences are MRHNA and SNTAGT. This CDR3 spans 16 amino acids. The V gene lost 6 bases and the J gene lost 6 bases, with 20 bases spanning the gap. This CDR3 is CASSPLYGTSAGELFF. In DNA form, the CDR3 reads TGTGCCAGCAGCCCGTTATATGGGACCTCGGCCGGGGAGCTGTTTTTT.

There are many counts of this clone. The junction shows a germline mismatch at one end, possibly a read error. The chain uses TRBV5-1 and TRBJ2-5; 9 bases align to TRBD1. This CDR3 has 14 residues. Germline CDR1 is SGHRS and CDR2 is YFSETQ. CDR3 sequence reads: CASTLVGQGETQYF. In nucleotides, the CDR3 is TGCGCCAGCACCTTGGTGGGACAGGGAGAGACCCAGTACTTC.

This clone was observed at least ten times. This CDR3 reads CASSLGGSGTEAFF. The CDR3 coding sequence is TGTGCCAGCAGCTTAGGGGGGTCAGGGACTGAAGCTTTCTTT. V is TRBV7-6 and J is TRBJ1-1, with a possible D match to TRBD1 (5 bases). The germline V and J ends were trimmed by 1 base and 5 bases, with 11 bases remaining between them. The CDR3 runs 14 residues. Germline V CDR1 and CDR2: SGHVS, FNYEAQ. Based on the CDR3 plus reference TRBV7-6 and TRBJ1-1, the full variable domain is GAGVSQSPRYKVTKRGQDVALRCDPISGHVSLYWYRQALGQGPEFLTYFNYEAQQDKSGLPNDRFSAERPEGSISTLTIQRTEQRDSAMYRCASSLGGSGTEAFFGQGTRLTVV.

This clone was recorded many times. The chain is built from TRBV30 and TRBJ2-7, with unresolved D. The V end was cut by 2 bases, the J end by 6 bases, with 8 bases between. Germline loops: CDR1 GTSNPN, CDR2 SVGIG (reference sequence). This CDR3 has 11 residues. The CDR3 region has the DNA TGTGCCTGGAGTCGTCTGGGCGAGCAGTACTTC. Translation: CAWSRLGEQYF.

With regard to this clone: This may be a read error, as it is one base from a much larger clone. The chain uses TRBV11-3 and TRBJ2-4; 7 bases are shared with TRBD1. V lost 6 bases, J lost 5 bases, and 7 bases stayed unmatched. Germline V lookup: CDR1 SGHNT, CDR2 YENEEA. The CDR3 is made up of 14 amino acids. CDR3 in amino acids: CASRRTGPENIQYF. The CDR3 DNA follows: TGTGCCAGCAGACGGACAGGTCCGGAAAACATTCAGTACTTC.

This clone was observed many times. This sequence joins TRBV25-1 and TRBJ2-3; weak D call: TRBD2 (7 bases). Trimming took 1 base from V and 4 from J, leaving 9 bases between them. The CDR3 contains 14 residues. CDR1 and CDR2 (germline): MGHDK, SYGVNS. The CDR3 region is CASSEWGGADTQYF. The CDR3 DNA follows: TGTGCCAGCAGTGAATGGGGGGGCGCAGATACGCAGTATTTT.

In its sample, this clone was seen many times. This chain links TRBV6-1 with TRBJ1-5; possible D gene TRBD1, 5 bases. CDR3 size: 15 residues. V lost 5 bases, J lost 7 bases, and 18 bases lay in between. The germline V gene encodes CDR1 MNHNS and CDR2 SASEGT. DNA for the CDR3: TGTGCCAGCAGTCGGGGTGGGGGTAATGAACAGCCCCAGCATTTT. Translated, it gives CASSRGGGNEQPQHF.

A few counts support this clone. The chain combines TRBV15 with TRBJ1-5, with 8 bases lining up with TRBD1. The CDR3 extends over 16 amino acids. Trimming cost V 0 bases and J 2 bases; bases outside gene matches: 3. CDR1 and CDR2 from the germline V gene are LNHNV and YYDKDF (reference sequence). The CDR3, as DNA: TGTGCCACCAGCAGAGATGTACAGGGGGGCAATCAGCCCCAGCATTTT. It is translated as CATSRDVQGGNQPQHF.

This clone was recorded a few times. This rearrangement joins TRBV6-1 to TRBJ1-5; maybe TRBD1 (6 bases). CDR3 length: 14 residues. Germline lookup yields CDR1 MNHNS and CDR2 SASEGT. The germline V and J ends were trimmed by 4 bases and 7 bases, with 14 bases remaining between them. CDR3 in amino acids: CASSGLWGHQPQHF. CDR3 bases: TGTGCCAGCAGTGGGTTGTGGGGGCACCAGCCCCAGCATTTT.

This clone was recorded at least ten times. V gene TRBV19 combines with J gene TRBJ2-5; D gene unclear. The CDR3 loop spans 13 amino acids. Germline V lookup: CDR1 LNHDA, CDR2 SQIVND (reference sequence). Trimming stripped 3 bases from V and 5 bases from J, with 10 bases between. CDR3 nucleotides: TGTGCCAGTAGTATTTCCAGTGAGGAGACCCAGTACTTC. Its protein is CASSISSEETQYF.

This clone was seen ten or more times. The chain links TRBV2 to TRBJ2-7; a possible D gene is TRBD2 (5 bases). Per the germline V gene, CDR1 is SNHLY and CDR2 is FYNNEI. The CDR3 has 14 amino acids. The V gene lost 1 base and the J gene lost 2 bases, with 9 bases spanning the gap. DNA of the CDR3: TGTGCCAGCAGTGAAGAACGGGGAGCCTACGAGCAGTACTTC. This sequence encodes CASSEERGAYEQYF. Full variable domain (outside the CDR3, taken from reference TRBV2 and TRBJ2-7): EPEVTQTPSHQVTQMGQEVILRCVPISNHLYFYWYRQILGQKVEFLVSFYNNEISEKSEIFDDQFSVERPDGSNFTLKIRSTKLEDSAMYFCASSEERGAYEQYFGPGTRLTVT.

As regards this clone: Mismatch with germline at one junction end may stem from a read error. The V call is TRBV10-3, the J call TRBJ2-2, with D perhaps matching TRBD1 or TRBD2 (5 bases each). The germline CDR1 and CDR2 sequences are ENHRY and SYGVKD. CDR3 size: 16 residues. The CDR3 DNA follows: TGTGCCATCAGTGGGGCATGGGGGATGAACACCGTGGAGCTGTTTTTT. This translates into CAISGAWGMNTVELFF.

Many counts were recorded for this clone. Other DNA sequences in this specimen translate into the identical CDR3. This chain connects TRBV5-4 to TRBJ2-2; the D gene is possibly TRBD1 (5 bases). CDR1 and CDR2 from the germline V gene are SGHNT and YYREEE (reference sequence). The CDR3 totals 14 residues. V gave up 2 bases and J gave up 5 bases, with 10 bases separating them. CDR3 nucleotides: TGTGCCAGCAGCTTCACCGCAGGGACCGGGGAGCTGTTTTTT. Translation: CASSFTAGTGELFF. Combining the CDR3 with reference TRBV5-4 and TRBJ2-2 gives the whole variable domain ETGVTQSPTHLIKTRGQQVTLRCSSQSGHNTVSWYQQALGQGPQFIFQYYREEENGRGNFPPRFSGLQFPNYSSELNVNALELDDSALYLCASSFTAGTGELFFGEGSRLTVL.

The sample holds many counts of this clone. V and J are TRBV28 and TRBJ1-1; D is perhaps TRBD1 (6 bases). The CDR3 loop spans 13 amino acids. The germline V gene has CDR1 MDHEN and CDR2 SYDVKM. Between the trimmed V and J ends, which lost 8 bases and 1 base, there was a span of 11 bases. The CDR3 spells CASLGQSNTEAFF. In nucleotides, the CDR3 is TGTGCCAGCTTGGGACAATCGAACACTGAAGCTTTCTTT.

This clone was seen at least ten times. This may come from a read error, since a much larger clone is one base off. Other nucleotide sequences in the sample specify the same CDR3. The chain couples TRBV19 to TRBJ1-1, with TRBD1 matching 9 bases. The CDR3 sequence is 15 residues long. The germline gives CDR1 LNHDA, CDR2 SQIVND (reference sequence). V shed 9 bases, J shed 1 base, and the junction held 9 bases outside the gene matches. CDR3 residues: CASRGPGQGNTEAFF. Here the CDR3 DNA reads TGTGCCAGCAGGGGACCGGGACAGGGGAACACTGAAGCTTTCTTT.

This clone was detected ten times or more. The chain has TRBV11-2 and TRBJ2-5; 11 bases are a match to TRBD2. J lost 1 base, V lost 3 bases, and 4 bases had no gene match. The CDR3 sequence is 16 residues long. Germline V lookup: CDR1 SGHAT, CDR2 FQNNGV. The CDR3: CASSFGTSGLQETQYF. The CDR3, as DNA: TGTGCCAGCAGCTTTGGGACTAGCGGACTCCAAGAGACCCAGTACTTC.

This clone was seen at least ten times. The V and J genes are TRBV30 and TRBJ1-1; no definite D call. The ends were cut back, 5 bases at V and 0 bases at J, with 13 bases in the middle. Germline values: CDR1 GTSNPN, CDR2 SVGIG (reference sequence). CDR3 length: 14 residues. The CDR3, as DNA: TGTGCCTGGTACCACCGACGGATGAACACTGAAGCTTTCTTT. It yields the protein CAWYHRRMNTEAFF.

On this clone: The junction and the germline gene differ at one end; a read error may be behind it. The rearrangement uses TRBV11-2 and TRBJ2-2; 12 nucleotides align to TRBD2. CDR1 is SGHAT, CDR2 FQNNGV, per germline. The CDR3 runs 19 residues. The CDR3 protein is CASSELAGGPGVATGELFF. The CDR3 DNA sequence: TGTGCCAGCAGCGAACTAGCGGGAGGTCCCGGGGTAGCCACCGGTGAGCTGTTTTTT.